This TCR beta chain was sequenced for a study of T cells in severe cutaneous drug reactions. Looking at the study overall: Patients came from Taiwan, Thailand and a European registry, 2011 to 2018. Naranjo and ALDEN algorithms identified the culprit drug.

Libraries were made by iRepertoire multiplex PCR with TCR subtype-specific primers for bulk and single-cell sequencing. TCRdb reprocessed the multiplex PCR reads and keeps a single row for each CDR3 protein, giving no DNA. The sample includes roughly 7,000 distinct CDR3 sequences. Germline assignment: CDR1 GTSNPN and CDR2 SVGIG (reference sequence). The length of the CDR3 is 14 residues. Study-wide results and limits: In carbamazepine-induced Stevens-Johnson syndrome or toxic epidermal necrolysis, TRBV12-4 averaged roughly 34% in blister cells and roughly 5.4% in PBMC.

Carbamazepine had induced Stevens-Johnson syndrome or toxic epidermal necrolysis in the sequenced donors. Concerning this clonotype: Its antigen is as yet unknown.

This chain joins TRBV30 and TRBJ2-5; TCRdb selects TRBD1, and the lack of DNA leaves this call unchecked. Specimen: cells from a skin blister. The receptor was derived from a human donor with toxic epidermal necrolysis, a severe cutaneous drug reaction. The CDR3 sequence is CAWSVRARAGTQYF.